The present entry profiles one T cell receptor (beta chain) with its context. These data originate in a study of blood T cell repertoires in COVID-19. The CDR3 spans 13 residues. Trimming left V 1 base short and J 7 bases short, with 8 bases between. From germline, CDR1 is LGHNA and CDR2 YNFKEQ. Under the authors' procedure: Amplification with reference gene primers provided the estimates of nucleated cell counts. The method was immunoSEQ multiplex PCR; TCRdb's version includes in-frame clones alone and lacks a portion of them. That table gives V, J and clone size, and the DNA gave D and trimming. The sample lists some 200,000 clones, 84% occurring once.

Sequenced: peripheral blood. V is TRBV4-2 and J is TRBJ2-1; no clear D. This TCR came from a woman aged 60-75 years who had recovered from COVID-19. As DNA, the CDR3 is TGTGCCAGCAGCCAAGGCCCTGAGAATGAGCAGTTCTTC. Translation gives CASSQGPENEQFF.